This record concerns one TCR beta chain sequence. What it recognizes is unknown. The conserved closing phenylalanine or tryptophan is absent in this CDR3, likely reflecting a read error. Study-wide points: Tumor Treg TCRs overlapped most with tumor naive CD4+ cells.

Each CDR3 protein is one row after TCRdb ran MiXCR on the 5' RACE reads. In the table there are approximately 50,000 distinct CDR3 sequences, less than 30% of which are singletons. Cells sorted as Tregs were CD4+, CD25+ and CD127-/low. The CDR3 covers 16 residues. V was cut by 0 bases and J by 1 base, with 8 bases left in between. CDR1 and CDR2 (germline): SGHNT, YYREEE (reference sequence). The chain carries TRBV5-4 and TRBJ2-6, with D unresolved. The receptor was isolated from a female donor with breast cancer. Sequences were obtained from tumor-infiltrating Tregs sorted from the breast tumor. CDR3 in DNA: TGTGCCAGCAGCTTGGCCGGAGTGTCTGGGGCCAACGTCCTGACTCTC. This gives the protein CASSLAGVSGANVLTL.